Sequencing of this T cell receptor beta chain was carried out in a study of blood T cell repertoires in COVID-19. Overall study context: PBMCs, B-cell-depleted T cells, or T cells were the source of the cDNA or gDNA that made up the material.

In this sample, this clone turned up once. Assay used: immunoSEQ multiplex PCR; TCRdb lists only in-frame clones, some missing. The sample lists around 270,000 clones; less than 90% were seen once. Germline CDR1 is MNHEY and CDR2 is SVGAGI. The CDR3 has 15 amino acids. The germline V and J ends were trimmed by 8 bases and 0 bases, with 14 bases remaining between them. The chain links TRBV6-5 to TRBJ1-3; TRBD1 is a possible D gene (6 bases). Sequenced material: peripheral blood. This clonotype was obtained from a man aged 30 to 45 with active or convalescent COVID-19. The CDR3 spells CASGGGQSSGNTIYF. DNA of the CDR3: TGTGCCAGCGGGGGCGGGCAGAGCTCTGGAAACACCATATATTTT.